The next 18 T cell receptor beta chains were all read from a single sample in a study of T cell responses to AZD1222 COVID-19 vaccine. The table came from immunoSEQ multiplex PCR; TCRdb's copy has only in-frame clones and leaves some out. The sample lists approximately 150,000 clones; roughly 86% were seen once. Specimen: peripheral blood, collected 28 days after the second AZD1222 dose. Receptors originate from an adult who received the AZD1222 COVID-19 vaccine.

The CDR3 DNA sequence: TGCAGCGTACTCCCCCAACAGGGGCTTGGCACCGGGGAGCTGTTTTTT. Amino acids: CSVLPQQGLGTGELFF. The V call is TRBV29-1, the J call TRBJ2-2; 7 bases align to TRBD1. This CDR3 is 16 amino acids long. Germline assignment: CDR1 SQVTM and CDR2 ANQGSEA. With V trimmed by 6 bases and J by 4 bases, 14 bases remained unmatched.

The chain employs TRBV27 and TRBJ2-1; 9 bases line up with TRBD2. The CDR3 is made up of 13 amino acids. V shed 2 bases, J shed 9 bases, and the junction held 2 bases outside the gene matches. Germline CDR1 and CDR2: MNHEY and SMNVEV (reference sequence). This CDR3 reads CASSLGTSTEQFF. CDR3 coding DNA: TGTGCCAGCAGTTTAGGGACTAGCACTGAGCAGTTCTTC.

The chain employs TRBV7-9 and TRBJ2-7; D not certain. Per the germline V gene, CDR1 is SEHNR and CDR2 is FQNEAQ (reference sequence). The ends were cut back, 1 base at V and 6 bases at J, with 7 bases in the middle. This CDR3 is 12 amino acids long. CDR3 in amino acids: CASSLDVSEQYF. The CDR3 nucleotides are TGTGCCAGCAGCTTAGATGTCAGCGAGCAGTACTTC.

This sequence joins TRBV6-5 and TRBJ2-1; TRBD1 might be the D (6 bases). The germline gives CDR1 MNHEY, CDR2 SVGAGI. V shed 2 bases and J shed 5 bases, with 13 bases lying between them. This CDR3 has 15 residues. The CDR3 DNA sequence: TGTGCCAGCAGTTACCGCAGGGGCAGTCACAATGAGCAGTTCTTC. This encodes CASSYRRGSHNEQFF.

This rearrangement joins TRBV4-1 to TRBJ1-2; D may be TRBD1 (5 bases). Trimming took 4 bases from V and 6 from J, leaving 12 bases between them. CDR1 is MGHRA and CDR2 is YSYEKL in the germline V gene. The CDR3 runs 13 residues. In DNA, the CDR3 is TGCGCCAGCAGCCTAAGGGGACTAAATGGCTACACCTTC. Amino acid sequence: CASSLRGLNGYTF.

The chain links TRBV6-6 to TRBJ2-3; 15 bases map to TRBD2. V shed 5 bases and J 0 bases; nucleotides not matched to a gene: 9. The CDR3 has 19 residues. Germline V gives CDR1 MNHNY, CDR2 SVGAGI (reference sequence). This CDR3 reads CASSPLPGLAGGSTDTQYF. The CDR3 DNA sequence: TGTGCCAGCAGTCCCCTCCCGGGACTAGCGGGAGGTAGCACAGATACGCAGTATTTT.

The chain employs TRBV18 and TRBJ1-5; 9 bases line up with TRBD1. With V trimmed by 3 bases and J by 5 bases, 5 bases remained unmatched. This CDR3 is 15 amino acids long. Germline CDR1 reads KGHSH; CDR2 reads LQKENI. The DNA for the CDR3 is TGTGCCAGCTCACCGAAAAGGGACAGGGATCAGCCCCAGCATTTT. Its protein is CASSPKRDRDQPQHF.

The gene calls are TRBV15 and TRBJ2-1; TRBD2 aligns across 13 bases. The germline CDR1 and CDR2 sequences are LNHNV and YYDKDF (reference sequence). The trim removed 6 bases at V and 7 bases at J, leaving 3 bases unmatched. CDR3 length: 14 residues. The CDR3 region has the DNA TGTGCCACCAGTACACTAGCGGGAGGGAATGAGCAGTTCTTC. The encoded protein is CATSTLAGGNEQFF.

The CDR3 spells CASSPLGQARSEAFF. The CDR3 DNA is TGTGCCAGCTCACCACTGGGACAGGCCCGTAGTGAAGCTTTCTTT. The chain carries TRBV18 and TRBJ1-1; 8 nucleotides agree with TRBD1. This CDR3 region has 15 residues. Losses at the gene ends were 1 base for V and 7 bases for J; bases not matched to a gene: 8. Germline V lookup: CDR1 KGHSH, CDR2 LQKENI.

This chain connects TRBV7-8 to TRBJ1-5; D unclear. This CDR3 is built from 17 residues. The germline CDR1 and CDR2 sequences are SGHVS and FQNEAQ. Between the trimmed V and J ends, which lost 5 bases and 2 bases, there was a span of 19 bases. The CDR3 here is CASSLRLSGSGNQPQHF. CDR3 in DNA: TGTGCCAGCAGCCTACGACTTTCAGGTTCTGGCAATCAGCCCCAGCATTTT.

The rearrangement joins TRBV7-2 to TRBJ2-3; D could derive from TRBD1 or TRBD2 (5 bases each). Germline loops: CDR1 SGHTA, CDR2 FQGNSA. The CDR3 has 16 amino acids. Between the trimmed V and J ends, which lost 4 bases and 0 bases, there was a span of 14 bases. The CDR3 nucleotides are TGTGCCAGCAGCTCCCTGGGACGACCTAGCACAGATACGCAGTATTTT. Translating it yields CASSSLGRPSTDTQYF.

In its sample, this clone was seen a few times. The J gene is TRBJ2-4, the V gene TRBV2; D unresolved. Germline assignment: CDR1 SNHLY and CDR2 FYNNEI. The ends were cut back, 4 bases at V and 2 bases at J, with 9 bases in the middle. This CDR3 contains 14 residues. This CDR3 is CASSGVGSKNIQYF. As DNA, the CDR3 is TGTGCCAGCAGTGGAGTAGGGTCCAAAAACATTCAGTACTTC.

The rearrangement uses TRBV7-9 and TRBJ1-4, with D tentatively TRBD1 (6 bases). CDR1 SEHNR and CDR2 FQNEAQ come from the germline V gene (reference sequence). V was pared by 6 bases and J by 6 bases, with 17 bases between. The CDR3 extends over 15 amino acids. The DNA for the CDR3 is TGTGCCAGCAGGTCTCAGGGGAGAGGTCATGAAAAACTGTTTTTT. Translation gives CASRSQGRGHEKLFF.

This sequence joins TRBV4-2 and TRBJ1-3; D remains ambiguous. The germline gives CDR1 LGHNA, CDR2 YNFKEQ. V was shortened by 4 bases and J by 6 bases, with 22 bases between the two germline ends. This CDR3 spans 17 amino acids. This CDR3 reads CASSPSMGGGIVNTIYF. The DNA of the CDR3 is TGTGCCAGCAGCCCCTCCATGGGAGGAGGAATTGTAAACACCATATATTTT.

A few counts support this clone. Other DNA sequences of this sample code for an identical CDR3. The chain employs TRBV5-5 and TRBJ1-5; D not certain. Germline-derived CDR1 and CDR2 are SGHKS and YYEKEE (reference sequence). The CDR3 totals 13 residues. V was cut by 4 bases and J by 5 bases, with 10 bases left in between. In nucleotides, the CDR3 is TGTGCCAGCAGCCTTCTGTGGGATCAGCCCCAGCATTTT. Translated, it gives CASSLLWDQPQHF.

The sample holds one count of this clone. The chain links TRBV12-3 or TRBV12-4 to TRBJ2-1, with no clear D. The V end was cut by 5 bases, the J end by 8 bases, with 10 bases between. This CDR3 region has 12 residues. CDR3 amino acids: CASSESFDEQFF. The CDR3 nucleotides read TGTGCCAGCAGTGAGAGCTTCGATGAGCAGTTCTTC.

Only a few counts were recorded for this clone. The chain combines TRBV25-1 with TRBJ2-7, with D tentatively TRBD1 or TRBD2 (5 bases each). Per the germline V gene, CDR1 is MGHDK and CDR2 is SYGVNS. Trimming cost V 3 bases and J 4 bases, with 7 bases left between them. This CDR3 spans 12 amino acids. CDR3 nucleotide sequence: TGTGCCAGCAGTGAGGGACGGTACGAGCAGTACTTC. Its translation is CASSEGRYEQYF.

The J gene is TRBJ2-5, the V gene TRBV18; 9 bases line up with TRBD1. V shed 3 bases and J 5 bases; nucleotides not matched to a gene: 4. The V gene's germline CDR1 is KGHSH and CDR2 LQKENI. The CDR3 has 14 amino acids. The CDR3 is CASSPGQGAETQYF. Written as DNA, the CDR3 is TGTGCCAGCTCACCGGGACAGGGTGCGGAGACCCAGTACTTC. The complete variable domain, with remaining parts taken from reference TRBV18 and TRBJ2-5, reads NAGVMQNPRHLVRRRGQEARLRCSPMKGHSHVYWYRQLPEEGLKFMVYLQKENIIDESGMPKERFSAEFPKEGPSILRIQQVVRGDSAAYFCASSPGQGAETQYFGPGTRLLVL.